This TCR beta chain was recorded in a study of regulatory T cells in long-lasting Graves disease. Building of the TCR beta libraries involved iRepertoire HTBI primers and Arm-PCR of CDR3 regions. TCRdb reanalysed the multiplex PCR reads using MiXCR and keeps one entry per CDR3 protein. In the table there are about 430,000 distinct CDR3 sequences, 21% of which are singletons. Trimming removed 4 bases from V and 2 bases from J, with 8 bases in between. Germline CDR1 is SQVTM and CDR2 is ANQGSEA. This CDR3 region has 13 residues. This clonotype came up many times. Regarding time point: persistent/refractory GD, antithyroid drugs over 5 years with positive TRAb. Generation of the TCR library employed RNA extracted from PBMCs.

Material: peripheral blood mononuclear cells (PBMCs), obtained when the disease was refractory, from a patient treated with antithyroid drugs. The J gene is TRBJ2-2, the V gene TRBV29-1; tentatively, D is TRBD1 (6 bases). This clonotype was sampled from a female donor with Graves disease. CDR3 sequence: CSVGQENTGELFF. The CDR3 bases are TGCAGCGTTGGACAGGAAAACACCGGGGAGCTGTTTTTT.